Listed below are T cell receptor beta chains from one sample, sequenced in a study of STAT5B mutations in CD4+ large granular lymphocyte leukemia. Clones were sequenced by immunoSEQ multiplex PCR, and TCRdb holds only the in-frame ones, with some missing. The repertoire has about 35,000 clones, about 76% of them found once; the top ten carry approximately 2.4%. The sequenced material came from CD4+ T cells from blood buffy coats. Every receptor here comes from a human donor in good health. Each CDR3 is given with its conserved first and last residue. A D gene is named only where the DNA matches it firmly. The size entry is marked missing in some rows and otherwise reads once, few, many or a size class.

J | length | V | size | D | CDR3 | DNA
TRBJ2-2 | 13 | TRBV19 | few | NA | CASNPSLGGELFF | TGTGCCAGTAATCCCTCCTTGGGCGGGGAGCTGTTTTTT
TRBJ1-1 | 13 | TRBV18 | few | NA | CASGRQENTEAFF | TGTGCCAGCGGACGACAGGAGAACACTGAAGCTTTCTTT
TRBJ1-6 | 15 | TRBV18 | NA | NA | CASSLKDRGNSPLHF | TGTGCCAGCTCACTTAAGGACAGAGGGAATTCACCCCTCCACTTT
TRBJ2-7 | 15 | TRBV14 | NA | TRBD1 | CASSLTGAGSYEQYF | TGTGCCAGCAGCCTGACAGGGGCCGGCTCCTACGAGCAGTACTTC
TRBJ1-5 | 13 | TRBV4-1 | NA | NA | CASSQIYDQPQHF | TGCGCCAGCAGCCAGATTTACGACCAGCCCCAGCATTTT
TRBJ1-4 | 13 | TRBV30 | few | NA | CAWSPSWGEKLFF | TGTGCCTGGAGCCCATCTTGGGGCGAAAAACTGTTTTTT
TRBJ1-4 | 14 | TRBV5-8 | NA | TRBD1 | CASDPGQGGEKLFF | TGTGCCAGCGACCCGGGACAGGGAGGTGAAAAACTGTTTTTT
TRBJ2-7 | 15 | TRBV30 | once | TRBD2 | CAWSVGRGVIYEQYF | TGTGCCTGGAGTGTAGGCCGGGGGGTAATCTACGAGCAGTACTTC
TRBJ1-2 | 13 | TRBV5-6 | NA | NA | CASSRWGGDGYTF | TGTGCCAGCAGCCGCTGGGGCGGGGATGGCTACACCTTC
TRBJ1-5 | 12 | TRBV11-2 | few | NA | CASSRPNQPQHF | TGTGCCAGCAGCCGACCAAATCAGCCCCAGCATTTT
TRBJ1-4 | 13 | TRBV5-1 | NA | NA | CASSLGGNEKLFF | TGCGCCAGCAGCTTGGGAGGGAACGAAAAACTGTTTTTT
TRBJ1-4 | 16 | TRBV5-4 | NA | TRBD1 | CASSSNRGQDDEKLFF | TGTGCCAGCAGCTCAAACAGGGGTCAGGACGATGAAAAACTGTTTTTT
TRBJ2-7 | 15 | TRBV6-6 | NA | NA | CASSYSGGSSYEQYF | TGTGCCAGCAGTTACTCTGGGGGGAGCTCCTACGAGCAGTACTTC
TRBJ1-1 | 13 | TRBV28 | NA | NA | CASSPGQGTEAFF | TGTGCCAGCAGCCCCGGACAAGGAACTGAAGCTTTCTTT
TRBJ1-6 | 15 | TRBV18 | NA | NA | CASSPGDSPNSPLHF | TGTGCCAGCTCACCGGGAGACAGCCCTAATTCACCCCTCCACTTT
TRBJ2-7 | 19 | TRBV18 | NA | NA | CASSPPISGSAANLYEQYF | TGTGCCAGCTCACCACCGATAAGTGGATCAGCGGCGAACCTCTACGAGCAGTACTTC
TRBJ2-7 | 13 | TRBV2 | NA | NA | CASSIFRSYEQYF | TGTGCCAGCAGTATTTTTCGGTCCTACGAGCAGTACTTC
TRBJ2-3 | 12 | TRBV30 | NA | NA | CAWSSAPDTQYF | TGTGCCTGGAGTTCAGCACCCGATACGCAGTATTTT